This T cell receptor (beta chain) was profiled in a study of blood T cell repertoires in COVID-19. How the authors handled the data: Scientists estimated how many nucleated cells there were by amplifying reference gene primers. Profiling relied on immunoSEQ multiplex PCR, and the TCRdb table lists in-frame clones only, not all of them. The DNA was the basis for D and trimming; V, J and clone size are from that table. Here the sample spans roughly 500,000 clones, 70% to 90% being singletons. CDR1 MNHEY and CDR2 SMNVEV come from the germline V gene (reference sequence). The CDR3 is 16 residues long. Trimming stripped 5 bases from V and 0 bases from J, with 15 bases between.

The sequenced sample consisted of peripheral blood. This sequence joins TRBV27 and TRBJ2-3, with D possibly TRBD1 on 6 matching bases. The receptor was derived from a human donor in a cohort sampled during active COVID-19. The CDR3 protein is CASSHMTGPSTDTQYF. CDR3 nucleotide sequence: TGTGCCAGCAGTCACATGACAGGCCCAAGCACAGATACGCAGTATTTT.